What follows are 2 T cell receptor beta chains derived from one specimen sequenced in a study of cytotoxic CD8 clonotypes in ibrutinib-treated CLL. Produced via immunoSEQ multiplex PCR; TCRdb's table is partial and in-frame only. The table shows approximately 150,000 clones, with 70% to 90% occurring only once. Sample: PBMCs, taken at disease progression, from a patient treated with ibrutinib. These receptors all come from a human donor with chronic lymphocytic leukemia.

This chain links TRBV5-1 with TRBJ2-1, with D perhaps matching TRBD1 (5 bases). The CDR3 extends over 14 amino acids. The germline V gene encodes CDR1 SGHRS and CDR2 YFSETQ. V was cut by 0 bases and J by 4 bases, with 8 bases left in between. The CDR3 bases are TGCGCCAGCAGCTTGGGACAGACATACAATGAGCAGTTCTTC. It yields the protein CASSLGQTYNEQFF.

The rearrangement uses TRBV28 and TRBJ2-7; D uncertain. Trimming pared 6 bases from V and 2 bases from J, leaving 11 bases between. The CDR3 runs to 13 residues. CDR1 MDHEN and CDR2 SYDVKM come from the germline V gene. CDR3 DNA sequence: TGTGCCAGCAGGGACCGGGCGACCTACGAGCAGTACTTC. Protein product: CASRDRATYEQYF.